This TCR beta chain was captured by sequencing in a study of identical twins. Using its own MiXCR run on the 5' RACE reads, TCRdb lists one record per CDR3 protein. Found here are about 660,000 distinct CDR3 sequences, over 8.5% of them singletons; the top ten hold 0.98%. In its sample, this clonotype was seen many times. Its antigen is unknown. Findings and limits, study-wide: For out-of-frame alpha sequences shared by twins, low generation probability was in excess.

Healthy Caucasians supplied all donations. This CDR3 region has 15 residues. Germline trimming cut 3 bases from V and 3 bases from J; bases unmatched to any gene: 4. Separately, the same data were catalogued under a study of yellow fever vaccine responses in identical twins.

The chain is built from TRBV12-3 or TRBV12-4 and TRBJ2-2; the match to TRBD1 covers 7 bases. This clonotype was obtained from a woman aged 18-30 years in good health. The sample consisted of PBMCs. CDR3 region: CASSLETGHTGELFF. The CDR3 DNA reads as TGTGCCAGCAGTTTGGAGACAGGGCACACCGGGGAGCTGTTTTTT.